The entry below describes one T cell receptor (beta chain). Its antigen is currently unknown. Germline lookup yields CDR1 SGHTA and CDR2 FQGNSA. This CDR3 has 15 residues. The ends lost 4 bases at V and 5 bases at J; junction bases unmatched: 6. The data stem from a study of cytomegalovirus exposure and HLA in healthy donors. Study outcomes and limitations: Later genetic work tied a missense DCLRE1C variant to beta-chain V and J trimming.

PCR employed 60 Vbeta and 13 Jbeta primers. The data were produced by immunoSEQ multiplex PCR, yet TCRdb's version contains in-frame clones alone and is incomplete. This sample carries 90,000 to 150,000 clones, around 79% of them seen once, and the ten largest clones take roughly 3.3%. This clonotype was obtained from a woman in her 30s in good health and CMV-seropositive. Sequencing input: PBMCs. V is TRBV7-2 and J is TRBJ1-4; 8 nucleotides agree with TRBD1. The CDR3 sequence: CASSSTGVGNEKLFF. The CDR3 DNA sequence: TGTGCCAGCAGCTCGACAGGGGTAGGGAATGAAAAACTGTTTTTT. The full variable domain, in which reference TRBV7-2 and TRBJ1-4 provide the parts outside the CDR3, is GAGVSQSPSNKVTEKGKDVELRCDPISGHTALYWYRQSLGQGLEFLIYFQGNSAPDKSGLPSDRFSAERTGGSVSTLTIQRTQQEDSAVYLCASSSTGVGNEKLFFGSGTQLSVL.